The rows below give T cell receptor beta chains drawn from one sample of a study of blood T cell repertoires in COVID-19. Libraries were prepared by immunoSEQ multiplex PCR; TCRdb keeps only in-frame clonotypes and omits some of them. The sample lists 300,000 to 400,000 clones, about 89% occurring once. Material for sequencing was peripheral blood. These TCRs come from a woman aged 55 to 70 with COVID-19, enrolled during active disease. The CDR3 runs from the conserved cysteine through the conserved F or W. The D gene is left open where the match is weak. Clone size is shown for a subset of rows, as once, few, many or a class of expanded clone.

V gene,D gene,CDR3 length,J gene,clone size,CDR3 DNA,CDR3 protein
TRBV30,NA,15,TRBJ2-1,NA,TGTGCCTGGAGTTTGGACAGATTGATGTACAATGAGCAGTTCTTC,CAWSLDRLMYNEQFF
TRBV18,TRBD1,13,TRBJ2-5,NA,TGTGCCAGCTCAGGGACAGTCCAAGAGACCCAGTACTTC,CASSGTVQETQYF
TRBV5-1,TRBD1,16,TRBJ1-1,once,TGCGCCAGCAGCTTGGCTGGACAGGGGGGTAAGGCTGAAGCTTTCTTT,CASSLAGQGGKAEAFF
TRBV7-3,TRBD1,15,TRBJ1-6,NA,TGTGCCAGCAGCGCATCGGGACAGGGTTATTCACCCCTCCACTTT,CASSASGQGYSPLHF
TRBV5-1,NA,16,TRBJ2-7,NA,TGCGCCAGCAGCTTGGCCCGGGTTGGAGAGTCCTACGAGCAGTACTTC,CASSLARVGESYEQYF
TRBV6-5,NA,15,TRBJ2-2,NA,TGTGCCAGCAGAACAGACAGAAAGACGCCCGGGGAGCTGTTTTTT,CASRTDRKTPGELFF
TRBV20-1,NA,11,TRBJ1-2,NA,TGCAGTGCCCGTTGGGCAGATGGCTACACCTTC,CSARWADGYTF
TRBV6-5,NA,16,TRBJ1-2,NA,TGTGCCAGCAGTTACTCGTCGGGGGGCATAGGCTATGGCTACACCTTC,CASSYSSGGIGYGYTF
TRBV5-4,TRBD1,14,TRBJ1-4,NA,TGTGCCAGCGGACCGGGACAGGGTAATGAAAAACTGTTTTTT,CASGPGQGNEKLFF
TRBV2,TRBD1,16,TRBJ1-2,NA,TGTGCCAGTCTGGGACAGGGGATTTTAGCGAACTATGGCTACACCTTC,CASLGQGILANYGYTF
TRBV19,TRBD1,15,TRBJ1-6,NA,TGTGCCAGTAGTATTCGGGACAGGGAAAATTCACCCCTCCACTTT,CASSIRDRENSPLHF
TRBV5-4,NA,13,TRBJ1-2,NA,TGTGCCAGCAGCTTGGGGCGGAACTATGGCTACACCTTC,CASSLGRNYGYTF
TRBV11-2,TRBD1,12,TRBJ1-1,NA,TGTGCCAGCAGCGGAGGACAGGGACTCGCTTTCTTT,CASSGGQGLAFF
TRBV24-1,NA,16,TRBJ1-3,NA,TGTGCCACCAGTGATTGTCCTGACAGGCGTGGAAACACCATATATTTT,CATSDCPDRRGNTIYF
TRBV3-1/TRBV3-2,TRBD2,15,TRBJ2-5,NA,TGTGCCAGCACCCGGTCGAGCGGGGCACAAGAGACCCAGTACTTC,CASTRSSGAQETQYF
TRBV7-8,NA,16,TRBJ1-2,NA,TGTGCCAGCAGCTTGCTTCAGGGAAGGCCCAACTATGGCTACACCTTC,CASSLLQGRPNYGYTF
TRBV18,NA,15,TRBJ1-2,NA,TGTGCCAGCTCACCATCGGGGGGCGATTTCTATGGCTACACCTTC,CASSPSGGDFYGYTF
TRBV19,TRBD1,15,TRBJ2-7,NA,TGTGCCAGTAGTAGGACAGGCGAAAGCTCCTACGAGCAGTACTTC,CASSRTGESSYEQYF
TRBV30,TRBD2,17,TRBJ2-3,NA,TGTGCCTGGAGTCCACCAAGACTAGCGGGGAGCACAGATACGCAGTATTTT,CAWSPPRLAGSTDTQYF
TRBV7-8,NA,17,TRBJ2-2,few,TGTGCCAGCAGCCCCCGAGCCGGCAGGGGTAACACCGGGGAGCTGTTTTTT,CASSPRAGRGNTGELFF
TRBV13,TRBD1,15,TRBJ1-2,NA,TGTGCCAGCAGCTTCCGGGACAGGGGTCACTATGGCTACACCTTC,CASSFRDRGHYGYTF
TRBV3-1/TRBV3-2,NA,12,TRBJ1-2,NA,TGTGCCAGCAGCCAAGTCCCCAGGGGCTACACCTTC,CASSQVPRGYTF
TRBV6-5,TRBD1,15,TRBJ2-7,NA,TGTGCCAGCAGTCCAAATCGGGACAGCTCCTACGAGCAGTACTTC,CASSPNRDSSYEQYF